This T cell receptor (beta chain) was identified in a study of blood T cell repertoires in COVID-19. Study summary: The study drew acute and convalescent COVID-19 samples from the United States, Italy and Spain. From T cells, B-cell-depleted T cells, or PBMCs came the material, which was cDNA or gDNA.

This CDR3 contains 13 residues. Germline assignment: CDR1 SGHAT and CDR2 FQNNGV. V was clipped by 3 bases and J by 3 bases, with 8 bases between them. Profiled with immunoSEQ multiplex PCR; TCRdb holds only in-frame clones, not every one. The repertoire holds roughly 150,000 clones, with 85% to 90% as singletons. The sequenced sample was peripheral blood. This sequence was found in an elderly woman with acute or convalescent COVID-19. The V gene is TRBV11-2, the J gene TRBJ1-1; D is undetermined. The chain's CDR3 is CASSFREYTEAFF. In nucleotides, the CDR3 is TGTGCCAGCAGCTTCCGGGAATACACTGAAGCTTTCTTT.